Below, one T cell receptor (beta chain) is given with its context. This entry comes from a study of blood T cell repertoires in COVID-19. At the level of the study: Some COVID-19 samples were acute and others convalescent; all came from the United States, Italy and Spain. Sample material is recorded as cDNA or gDNA derived from T cells, B-cell-depleted T cells, or PBMCs.

Original data processing: Estimation of nucleated cell counts relied on the amplification of reference gene primers. Produced via immunoSEQ multiplex PCR; TCRdb's table is partial and in-frame only. V, J and clone size were drawn from that table, and D and trimming were deduced from the DNA. The sample has about 40,000 clones; about 86% are singletons. The length of the CDR3 is 14 residues. Trimming took 2 bases from V and 10 from J, leaving 14 bases between them. The germline CDR1 and CDR2 sequences are MNHNS and SASEGT. Sequencing was done on a sample of peripheral blood. J is TRBJ1-4 and V is TRBV6-1, with D maybe TRBD1 (5 bases). The clonotype originates from a man aged 35-49 years with active COVID-19. For the CDR3, the DNA is TGTGCCAGCAGTGAACGGCAGGGAACGGGAAAACTGTTTTTT. Translated, it gives CASSERQGTGKLFF.